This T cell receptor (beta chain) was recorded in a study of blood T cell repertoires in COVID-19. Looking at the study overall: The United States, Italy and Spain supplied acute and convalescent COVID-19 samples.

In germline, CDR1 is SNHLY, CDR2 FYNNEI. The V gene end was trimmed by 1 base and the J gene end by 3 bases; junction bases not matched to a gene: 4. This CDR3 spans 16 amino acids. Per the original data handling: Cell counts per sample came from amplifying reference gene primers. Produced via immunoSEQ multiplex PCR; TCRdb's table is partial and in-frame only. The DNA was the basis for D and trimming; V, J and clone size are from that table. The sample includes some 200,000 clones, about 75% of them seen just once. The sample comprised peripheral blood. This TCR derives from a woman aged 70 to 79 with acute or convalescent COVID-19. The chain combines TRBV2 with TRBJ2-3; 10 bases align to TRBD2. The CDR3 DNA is TGTGCCAGCAGTGAAGATGGACTAGCGGTGACAGATACGCAGTATTTT. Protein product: CASSEDGLAVTDTQYF.